This T cell receptor (beta chain) emerged from a study of tumor-infiltrating lymphocytes in primary liver carcinoma. About the research overall: Tumor staging was T1-T3 N0M0; sizes spanned roughly 4.2 to 10 cm across.

The length of the CDR3 is 15 residues. Germline values: CDR1 SEHNR, CDR2 FQNEAQ (reference sequence). Study-level results: A significantly higher top-250-clone fraction was recorded for tumors than for blood (p = 0.039).

Total RNA (approximately 500 ng) served as template for TCR beta cDNA synthesis primed by a constant-region primer. Sequencing libraries for TCR beta derived from three nested multiplex PCR rounds that used slightly modified ARM-PCR. For about 11 cycles apiece, the opening two PCR rounds ran with TRBV1-TRBV30 forward primers and a C-beta reverse primer. TCRdb recomputed calls from the multiplex PCR reads with MiXCR, one row per CDR3 protein. The data contain 48,000 or so distinct CDR3 sequences, about 73% of them singletons. Turning to this clonotype: Antigen: not known. One end of the junction fails to match germline, which may point to a read error.

From about 20-30 mg of unsorted bulk tissue, DNA and RNA were co-extracted together. Subjects presented with primary liver carcinoma managed by surgical resection. The J gene is TRBJ2-7, the V gene TRBV7-9, with 7 bases matching TRBD1. Sequencing used liver tumor tissue from sampling region 3. Indicated subset: tumor region T3, left-lateral pole. The TCR comes from a man aged 40-50 years with primary liver carcinoma and hepatitis B virus infection. The CDR3 is CASSLATDRVYEQYF. The CDR3 DNA reads as TGTGCCAGCAGCTTAGCGACAGACAGGGTTTACGAGCAGTATTTC.